Sequencing of this T cell receptor beta chain was carried out in a study of early stage breast cancer tumors. This clone came up a few times. Using immunoSEQ multiplex PCR, the repertoire was profiled, and TCRdb retains in-frame clones only, with some absent. The sample holds fewer than 50,000 clones, about 78% seen once. This CDR3 contains 15 residues. Germline CDR1 and CDR2: SEHNR and FQNEAQ (reference sequence). Trimming stripped 1 base from V and 2 bases from J, with 6 bases between. The V call is TRBV7-9, the J call TRBJ2-6; D call uncertain. Specimen: blood. This clonotype originated in a person aged 45 to 59 with breast cancer. Here the CDR3 DNA reads TGTGCCAGCAGCTTAGTCCGGGCTGGGGCCAACGTCCTGACTTTC. Translation: CASSLVRAGANVLTF.